This TCR beta chain was recovered during a study of shared clonotypes between healthy human individuals. Notes on this clone: The antigen is unknown.

The quantity of DNA used in unsorted PBMC replicate PCRs was 300 ng, corresponding to tens of thousands of T cell genomes. Only in-frame clones appear in the TCRdb table, and some are missing; sequencing was by immunoSEQ multiplex PCR. Of some 450,000 clones listed, more than 70% are singletons. Within Nashville, Tennessee resided all donors, each a Caucasian adult. The length of the CDR3 is 14 residues. The V end was cut by 1 base, the J end by 1 base, with 7 bases between. The germline CDR1 and CDR2 sequences are SGHTA and FQGNSA. Study-level findings and limits: The sole specimen, blood, was sampled, and tissue repertoires likely differ. Measured sharing among donors was expected to vary with sequencing depth.

Sequencing was performed on PBMCs. The clonotype was recovered from a woman aged 40 to 50 in good health. Some clones in this sample may be carry-over from other donors' samples. The V gene is TRBV7-2, the J gene TRBJ1-1, with a possible D match to TRBD1 (6 bases). In DNA form, the CDR3 reads TGTGCCAGCAGCTTAGTACAGGGGAACACTGAAGCTTTCTTT. Its protein product is CASSLVQGNTEAFF. Complete variable domain (other parts from reference TRBV7-2 and TRBJ1-1): GAGVSQSPSNKVTEKGKDVELRCDPISGHTALYWYRQSLGQGLEFLIYFQGNSAPDKSGLPSDRFSAERTGGSVSTLTIQRTQQEDSAVYLCASSLVQGNTEAFFGQGTRLTVV.